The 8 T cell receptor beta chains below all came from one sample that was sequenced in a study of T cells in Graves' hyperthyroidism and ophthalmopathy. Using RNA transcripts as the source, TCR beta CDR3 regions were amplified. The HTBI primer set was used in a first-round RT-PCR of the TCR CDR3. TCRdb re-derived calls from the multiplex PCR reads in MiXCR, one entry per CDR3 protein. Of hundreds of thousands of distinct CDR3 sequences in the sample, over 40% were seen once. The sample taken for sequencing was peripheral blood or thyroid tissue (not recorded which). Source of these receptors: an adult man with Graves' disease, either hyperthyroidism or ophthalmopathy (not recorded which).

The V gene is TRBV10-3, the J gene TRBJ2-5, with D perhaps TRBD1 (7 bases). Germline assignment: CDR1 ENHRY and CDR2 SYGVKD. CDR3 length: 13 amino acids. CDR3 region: CTTAEGAWETQYF. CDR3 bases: TGTACCACCGCGGAGGGGGCCTGGGAGACCCAGTACTTC.

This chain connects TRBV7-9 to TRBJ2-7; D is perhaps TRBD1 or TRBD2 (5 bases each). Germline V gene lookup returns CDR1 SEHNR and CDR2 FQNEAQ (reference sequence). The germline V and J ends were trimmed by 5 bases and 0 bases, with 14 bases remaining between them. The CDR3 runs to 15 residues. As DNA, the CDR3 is TGTGCCAGCAGCCCACGGGGCGGCCTCTCCTACGAGCAGTACTTC. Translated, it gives CASSPRGGLSYEQYF.

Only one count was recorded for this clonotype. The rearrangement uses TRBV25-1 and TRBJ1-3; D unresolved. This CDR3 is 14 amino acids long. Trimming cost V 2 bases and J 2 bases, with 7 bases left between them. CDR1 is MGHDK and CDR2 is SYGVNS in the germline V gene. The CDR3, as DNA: TGTGCCAGCAGTGAAGCGGGCACTGGAAACACCATATATTTT. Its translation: CASSEAGTGNTIYF.

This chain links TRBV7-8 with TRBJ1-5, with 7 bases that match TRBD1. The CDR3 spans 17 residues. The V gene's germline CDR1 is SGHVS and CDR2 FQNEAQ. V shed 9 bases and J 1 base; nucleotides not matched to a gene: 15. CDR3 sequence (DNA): TGTGCCAGTAGCCCCCAATCGGGACAGATAAGCAATCAGCCCCAGCATTTT. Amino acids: CASSPQSGQISNQPQHF.

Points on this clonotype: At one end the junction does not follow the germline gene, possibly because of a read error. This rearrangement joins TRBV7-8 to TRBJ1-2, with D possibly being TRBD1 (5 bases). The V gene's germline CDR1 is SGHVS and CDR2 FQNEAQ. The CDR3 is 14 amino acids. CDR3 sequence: CASSSGPVSYGYTF. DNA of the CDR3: TGCGCCAGCAGCTCAGGGCCGGTCAGCTATGGCTACACCTTC.

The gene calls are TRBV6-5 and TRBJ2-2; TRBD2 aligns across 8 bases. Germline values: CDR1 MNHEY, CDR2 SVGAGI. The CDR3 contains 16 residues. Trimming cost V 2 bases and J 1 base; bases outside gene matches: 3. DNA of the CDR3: TGTGCCAGCAGTTACCATACTAGCGGGAACACCGGGGAGCTGTTTTTT. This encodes CASSYHTSGNTGELFF.

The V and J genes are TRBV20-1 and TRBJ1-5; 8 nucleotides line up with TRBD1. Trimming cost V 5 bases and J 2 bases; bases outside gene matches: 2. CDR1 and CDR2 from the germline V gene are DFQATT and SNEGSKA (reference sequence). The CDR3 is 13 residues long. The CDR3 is CSAETGGNQPQHF. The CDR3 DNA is TGCAGTGCTGAGACAGGGGGCAATCAGCCCCAGCATTTT.

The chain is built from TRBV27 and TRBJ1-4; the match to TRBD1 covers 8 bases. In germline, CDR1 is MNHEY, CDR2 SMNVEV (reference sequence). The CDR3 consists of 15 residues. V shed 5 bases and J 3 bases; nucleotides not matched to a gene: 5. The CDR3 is CASSPQGQANEKLFF. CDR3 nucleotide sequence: TGTGCCAGCAGTCCCCAGGGACAGGCTAATGAAAAACTGTTTTTT. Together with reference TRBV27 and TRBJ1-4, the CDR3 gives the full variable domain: EAQVTQNPRYLITVTGKKLTVTCSQNMNHEYMSWYRQDPGLGLRQIYYSMNVEVTDKGDVPEGYKVSRKEKRNFPLILESPSPNQTSLYFCASSPQGQANEKLFFGSGTQLSVL.